This entry features one T cell receptor beta chain sequence. Its antigen is currently unknown. The sample belongs to a study of T cell repertoires in cytomegalovirus infection. The overall study: An indication of both CMV infection and matching HLA type came from public TCR beta signatures. Study outcomes and limitations: HLA-C-restricted TCR beta clonotypes specific for CMV led the ex vivo response.

TCRdb analysed the reads with MiXCR anew, one entry per CDR3 protein. Found here are hundreds of thousands of distinct CDR3 sequences, approximately 32% of them singletons; the top ten hold 12%. V was pared by 4 bases and J by 1 base, with 9 bases between. The CDR3 is 13 amino acids. The germline gives CDR1 SGHNT, CDR2 YYREEE (reference sequence). The TCR sequence derives from a human donor in good health (CMV status not recorded). Some clones in this sample may be carry-over from other donors' samples. The chain joins TRBV5-4 to TRBJ2-7; D is ambiguous. The source was cultured CD8+ T cells from PBMCs, collected from culture after CMV antigen stimulation. CDR3 sequence reads: CASSPDLSYEQYF. The CDR3 DNA reads as TGTGCCAGCAGCCCGGACCTTTCCTACGAGCAGTACTTC.